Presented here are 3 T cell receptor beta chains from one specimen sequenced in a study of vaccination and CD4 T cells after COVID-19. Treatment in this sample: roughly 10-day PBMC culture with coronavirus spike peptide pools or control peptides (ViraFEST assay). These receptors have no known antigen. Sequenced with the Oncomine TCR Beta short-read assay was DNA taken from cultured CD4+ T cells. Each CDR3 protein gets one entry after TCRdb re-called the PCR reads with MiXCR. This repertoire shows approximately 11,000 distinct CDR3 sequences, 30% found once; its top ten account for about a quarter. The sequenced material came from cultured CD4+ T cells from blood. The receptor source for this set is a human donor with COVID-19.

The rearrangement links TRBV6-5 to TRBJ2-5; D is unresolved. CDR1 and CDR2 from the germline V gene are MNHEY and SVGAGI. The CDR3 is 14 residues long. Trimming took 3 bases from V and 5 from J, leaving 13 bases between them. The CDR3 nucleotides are TGTGCCAGCAGTTATGGACCAAGTACCGAGACCCAGTACTTC. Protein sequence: CASSYGPSTETQYF.

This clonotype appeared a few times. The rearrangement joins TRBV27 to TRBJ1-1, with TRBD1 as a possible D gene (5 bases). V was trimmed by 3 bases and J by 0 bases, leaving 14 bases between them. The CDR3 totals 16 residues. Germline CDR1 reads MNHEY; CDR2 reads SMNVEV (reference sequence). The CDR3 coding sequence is TGTGCCAGCAGTTTGTTGGGGACCCCCATGAACACTGAAGCTTTCTTT. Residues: CASSLLGTPMNTEAFF.

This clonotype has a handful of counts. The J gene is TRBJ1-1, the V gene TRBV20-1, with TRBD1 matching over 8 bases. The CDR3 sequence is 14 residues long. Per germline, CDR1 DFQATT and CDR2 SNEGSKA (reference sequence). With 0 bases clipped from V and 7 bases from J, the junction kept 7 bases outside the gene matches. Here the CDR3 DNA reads TGCAGTGCTAGAGACGCCAGGGGGCTTGGTGAAGCTTTCTTT. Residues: CSARDARGLGEAFF.